These T cell receptor beta chains were read from a single sample in a study of blood T cell repertoires in COVID-19. The protocol was immunoSEQ multiplex PCR, while the TCRdb copy is restricted to in-frame clones and leaves out a portion. The sample carries around 140,000 clones, about four fifths recorded once. The material sequenced was peripheral blood. The receptors originated from a man in his 60s with acute or convalescent COVID-19. The conserved cysteine and the conserved F or W are not part of the CDR3 here.

J gene,V gene,CDR3 protein
TRBJ2-3,TRBV5-4,ASSLLLAASTDTQY
TRBJ1-2,TRBV7-9,ASSLEAVNYGYT
TRBJ1-2,TRBV29-1,SVEVVRNGYT
TRBJ1-4,TRBV4-2,ASSQDPWGDSFEKLF
TRBJ1-2,TRBV9,ASSPDSYGYT
TRBJ1-1,TRBV5-6,ASLQGARNTEAF
TRBJ2-7,TRBV5-1,ASSLELGQGTYEQY
TRBJ2-1,TRBV10-1,ASTDEQF
TRBJ2-2,TRBV7-8,ASSLGQNTGELF
TRBJ1-5,TRBV19,ASSMSGDQPQH
TRBJ2-3,TRBV24-1,ATSDSSLTSGKIGGTDTQY
TRBJ2-2,TRBV3-1/TRBV3-2,ASSQEGRLAGGTGELF
TRBJ1-1,TRBV19,ASSTAGGLNTEAF
TRBJ1-4,TRBV12-5,ASGRLGQGNEKLF
TRBJ1-2,TRBV2,ASSELSNYGHT
TRBJ1-2,TRBV19,ASSITPGQGSYGYT
TRBJ2-1,TRBV7-2,ASSGLGTSGRGNEQF